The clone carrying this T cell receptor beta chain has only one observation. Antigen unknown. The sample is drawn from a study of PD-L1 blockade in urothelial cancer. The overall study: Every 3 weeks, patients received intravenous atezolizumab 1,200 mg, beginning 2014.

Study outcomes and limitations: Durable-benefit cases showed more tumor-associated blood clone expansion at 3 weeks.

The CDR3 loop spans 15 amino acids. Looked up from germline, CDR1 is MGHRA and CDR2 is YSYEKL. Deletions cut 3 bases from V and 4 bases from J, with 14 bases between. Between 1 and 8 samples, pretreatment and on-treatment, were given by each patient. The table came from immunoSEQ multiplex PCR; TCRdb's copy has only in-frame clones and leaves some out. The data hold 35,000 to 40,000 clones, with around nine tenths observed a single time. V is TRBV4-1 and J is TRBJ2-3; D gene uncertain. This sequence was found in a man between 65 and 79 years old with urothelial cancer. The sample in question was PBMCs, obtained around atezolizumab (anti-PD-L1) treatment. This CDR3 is CASSQKMPPADTQYF. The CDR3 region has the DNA TGCGCCAGCAGCCAGAAAATGCCCCCAGCAGATACGCAGTATTTT.